One and the same sample provided the 8 T cell receptor beta chains below, sequenced in a study of Graves' ophthalmopathy and Graves' hyperthyroidism. Amplification of the TCR beta CDR3 regions used RNA transcripts (as template). A first-round RT-PCR used HTBI primers, followed by a second-round multiplex PCR. TCRdb reanalysed the multiplex PCR reads using MiXCR and keeps one entry per CDR3 protein. Found here are about 700,000 distinct CDR3 sequences, around 40% of them singletons; the top ten hold roughly 46%. The sample consisted of peripheral blood. These receptors were obtained from an adult man with Graves' ophthalmopathy.

This clonotype was recorded once. A much larger clone differs by one base, so this may be a read error. The rearrangement uses TRBV7-9 and TRBJ2-5; TRBD1 or TRBD2 may be the D gene (5 bases each). V was pared by 5 bases and J by 11 bases, with 18 bases between. The CDR3 runs to 13 residues. CDR1 is SEHNR, CDR2 FQNEAQ, per germline (reference sequence). CDR3 nucleotide sequence: TGTGCCAGCAGCGTAGTCCCTGATTGGGGGCAGTACTTC. It encodes CASSVVPDWGQYF.

The table lists this clonotype with a few counts. The chain has TRBV6-5 and TRBJ1-2, with D unclear. V lost 8 bases and J 3 bases, leaving 10 bases between the germline ends. CDR1 and CDR2 (germline): MNHEY, SVGAGI. The CDR3 spans 12 residues. The CDR3 sequence: CASFRLDYGYTF. CDR3 DNA: TGTGCCAGCTTCAGGCTCGACTATGGCTACACCTTC.

This clonotype was recorded at least ten times. The chain links TRBV9 to TRBJ1-5; maybe TRBD1 (5 bases). This CDR3 contains 14 residues. Germline assignment: CDR1 SGDLS and CDR2 YYNGEE. V lost 3 bases and J lost 2, with 9 bases in between. The CDR3 loop reads CASSAGGGNQPQHF. CDR3 nucleotide sequence: TGTGCCAGCAGCGCTGGGGGGGGCAATCAGCCCCAGCATTTT.

As regards this clonotype: A read error is likely, as this CDR3 ends without the conserved phenylalanine or tryptophan. The J gene is TRBJ2-5, the V gene TRBV11-2; weak D call: TRBD1 (5 bases). The length of the CDR3 is 15 residues. With 1 base removed from V and 5 bases from J, the gap between germline ends came to 14 bases. CDR1 and CDR2 from the germline V gene are SGHAT and FQNNGV. Here the CDR3 reads CASSLGTGLHETQYL. For the CDR3, the DNA is TGTGCCAGCAGCTTAGGAACAGGTCTTCACGAGACCCAGTACCTC.

V usage is TRBV5-1 and J usage is TRBJ2-2; tentative D call: TRBD2 (6 bases). Germline assignment: CDR1 SGHRS and CDR2 YFSETQ. V was cut by 3 bases and J by 3 bases, with 6 bases left in between. The length of the CDR3 is 13 residues. The DNA for the CDR3 is TGCGCCAGCAGCTGGAGGGACACCGGGGAGCTGTTTTTT. Protein: CASSWRDTGELFF.

This chain links TRBV4-3 with TRBJ1-2; D call uncertain. Trimming removed 0 bases at V and 4 bases at J, with 15 bases between. From germline, CDR1 is LGHNA and CDR2 YSLEER. The CDR3 sequence is 16 residues long. CDR3 coding DNA: TGCGCCAGCAGCCAAGAGTCCGGGAGGGCTGGCTATGGCTACACCTTC. Residues: CASSQESGRAGYGYTF.

This clonotype was observed a few times. This chain joins TRBV2 and TRBJ1-2; 8 bases align to TRBD1. The CDR3 contains 15 residues. Trimming at V came to 6 bases and at J to 5 bases, leaving 11 bases not matched to a gene. The germline V gene has CDR1 SNHLY and CDR2 FYNNEI. CDR3 nucleotide sequence: TGTGCCAGCAGCATAAACCCAGGGGGCGCGTATGGCTACACCTTC. It encodes CASSINPGGAYGYTF.

As to this clonotype: The conserved final phenylalanine or tryptophan is absent from the CDR3, which likely points to a read error. No DNA is shown, since the ends of the CDR3 on it are uncertain; the CDR3 is the one TCRdb lists. This sequence joins TRBV29-1 and TRBJ2-7; the D call TRBD1 from the table was never checked on the DNA. The CDR3 extends over 9 residues, inclusive of both ends. Germline CDR1 is SQVTM and CDR2 is ANQGSEA. The CDR3: CSGQTGGCL.